The next 5 T cell receptor beta chains were all read from a single sample in a study of blood T cell repertoires in COVID-19. Libraries were prepared by immunoSEQ multiplex PCR; TCRdb keeps only in-frame clonotypes and omits some of them. The table lists roughly 200,000 clones, approximately 81% of them singletons. The material sequenced was peripheral blood. The receptors stem from a woman of 80 years or more with acute or convalescent COVID-19.

V usage is TRBV14 and J usage is TRBJ1-6; tentatively, D is TRBD1 (5 bases). The V end lost 3 bases, the J end lost 9 bases, and 15 bases lay between the germline ends. Germline V gene data show CDR1 as SGHDN and CDR2 as FVKESK. The CDR3 totals 15 residues. In nucleotides, the CDR3 is TGTGCCAGCAGCCACCGGGCGGCCGGGGGTTCACCCCTCCACTTT. Translated: CASSHRAAGGSPLHF.

This chain connects TRBV6-2 or TRBV6-3 to TRBJ1-1; D is ambiguous. From germline, CDR1 is MNHEY and CDR2 SVGEGT. CDR3 size: 14 residues. With 5 bases removed from V and 3 bases from J, the gap between germline ends came to 13 bases. The CDR3 DNA is TGTGCCAGCAGTGCCCGCCCCCGGGACACTGAAGCTTTCTTT. This translates into CASSARPRDTEAFF.

This sequence joins TRBV28 and TRBJ1-1; 7 nucleotides match TRBD1. The CDR3 runs 15 residues. V lost 7 bases and J lost 0; bases outside the gene matches: 8. Germline CDR1 reads MDHEN; CDR2 reads SYDVKM. Here the CDR3 reads CASNLVDRMNTEAFF. For the CDR3, the DNA is TGTGCCAGCAATTTGGTGGACAGGATGAACACTGAAGCTTTCTTT.

This chain connects TRBV7-9 to TRBJ2-3; 9 bases are a match to TRBD1. V trimming: 0 bases; J trimming: 1 base; junction bases outside the gene matches: 2. The CDR3 covers 16 residues. Germline values: CDR1 SEHNR, CDR2 FQNEAQ (reference sequence). CDR3 in amino acids: CASSLAGDRGTDTQYF. CDR3 nucleotides: TGTGCCAGCAGCTTAGCGGGGGACAGGGGCACAGATACGCAGTATTTT.

In this sample, this clone turned up once. The chain couples TRBV18 to TRBJ2-3; TRBD2 matches at 8 bases. Germline V gene data show CDR1 as KGHSH and CDR2 as LQKENI. Trimming took 1 base from V and 2 from J; bases not matched to a gene: 2. The CDR3 extends over 15 amino acids. CDR3 DNA sequence: TGTGCCAGCTCACCACTAGCGGGAAACACAGATACGCAGTATTTT. Translated, it gives CASSPLAGNTDTQYF.